A selection of T cell receptor beta chains follows, all from one sample in a study of cytomegalovirus exposure and HLA in healthy donors. This table comes from immunoSEQ multiplex PCR, and its TCRdb copy is limited to in-frame clones, with some not included. In the table there are about 110,000 clones, 77% of which are singletons. The material sequenced was PBMCs. These receptor sequences come from a male donor in good health and CMV-seronegative. CDR3s leave out the opening cysteine and the closing phenylalanine or tryptophan. Fields, in order: V gene, J gene, CDR3 protein.

>TRBV30|TRBJ2-2
AWSVLAGDAGELF
>TRBV7-9|TRBJ2-3
ASTPDGVTDTQY
>TRBV7-6|TRBJ2-7
ASSLRYSSSYEQY
>TRBV7-6|TRBJ2-7
ASSLDVGQTYEQY
>TRBV15|TRBJ2-2
ATSREGEGGLAGVTGELF
>TRBV2|TRBJ1-4
ASRGGRTNEKLF
>TRBV27|TRBJ2-7
ASLRTGTSVYEQY
>TRBV7-2|TRBJ1-5
ASSLREGINQPQH
>TRBV27|TRBJ2-4
ASSTAGGSTPNIQY
>TRBV6-5|TRBJ1-5
ASSLAGGNQPQH
>TRBV12-2|TRBJ2-3
ASRLDRERTQY
>TRBV18|TRBJ2-2
ASSPRDRETGTRVTGELF
>TRBV19|TRBJ2-7
ASGDYEQY
>TRBV30|TRBJ1-1
ASPGQGDTEAF
>TRBV5-4|TRBJ2-2
ASSPRPSGVGELF
>TRBV27|TRBJ2-5
ASSLLGPIREQY
>TRBV27|TRBJ2-5
ASSLEGRTQETQY
>TRBV28|TRBJ1-3
ASSLRQTGNTIY
>TRBV25-1|TRBJ2-1
ASSANGLAGALEQF
>TRBV28|TRBJ2-7
ASSAPDSSYEQY
>TRBV7-3|TRBJ2-1
ASSSYGNYNEQF
>TRBV5-4|TRBJ2-1
ASSLVGTGAYNEQF
>TRBV25-1|TRBJ1-2
ASSLGGQRYGYT
>TRBV7-6|TRBJ1-1
ASSLVTGDRANTEAF
>TRBV25-1|TRBJ1-5
ASSATGINQPQH
>TRBV7-7|TRBJ2-1
ASSLAGTSGRAYNEQF
>TRBV28|TRBJ2-1
ASRGSGRADNEQF
>TRBV27|TRBJ2-4
ASSSGAKNIQY
>TRBV4-2|TRBJ2-2
ASSRAGATNTGELF
>TRBV6-5|TRBJ1-2
ASSRQVSYGYT
>TRBV5-4|TRBJ2-2
ASSLDRAGELF
>TRBV7-2|TRBJ1-5
ASGWTPLNQPQH
>TRBV2|TRBJ1-2
ASTLMGQGAPYGYT
>TRBV11-2|TRBJ2-1
ASSLAGLAAYNEQF
>TRBV4-1|TRBJ2-7
ASSQVPRGLLNYEQY
>TRBV4-1|TRBJ1-2
ASSQLEDRSGYGYT
>TRBV5-6|TRBJ2-7
ASRLGTGGFDEQY
>TRBV28|TRBJ1-5
ASSQGIVGKGGTSNQPQH
>TRBV4-1|TRBJ2-2
ASSQDLAGLVGELF
>TRBV5-5|TRBJ2-1
ASSRAGGVDEQF
>TRBV7-8|TRBJ2-7
ASSSLTSGHRYEQY
>TRBV2|TRBJ2-5
ASSDLTEIQETQY
>TRBV5-1|TRBJ2-5
ASSTTVGGRETQY
>TRBV7-8|TRBJ1-5
ASSHRQGSNQPQH
>TRBV25-1|TRBJ2-2
ASSDRVGTGELF
>TRBV4-1|TRBJ1-4
ASSRGGREKLF
>TRBV28|TRBJ2-7
ASSLFTGNYEQY
>TRBV6-1|TRBJ2-1
ASSPTGGVGIEQF